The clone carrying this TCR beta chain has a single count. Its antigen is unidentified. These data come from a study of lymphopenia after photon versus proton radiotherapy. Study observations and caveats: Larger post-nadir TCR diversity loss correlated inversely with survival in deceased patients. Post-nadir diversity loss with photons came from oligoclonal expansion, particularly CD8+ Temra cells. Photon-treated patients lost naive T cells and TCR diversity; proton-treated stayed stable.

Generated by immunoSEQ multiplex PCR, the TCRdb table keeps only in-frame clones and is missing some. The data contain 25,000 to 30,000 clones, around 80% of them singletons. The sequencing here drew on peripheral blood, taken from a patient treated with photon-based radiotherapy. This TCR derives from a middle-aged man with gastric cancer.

The CDR3 loop reads CASSELAGGINEQFF. The CDR3 DNA sequence: TGTGCCAGCAGTGAGCTGGCGGGGGGTATTAATGAGCAGTTCTTC. The chain joins TRBV6-1 to TRBJ2-1, with 8 bases identical to TRBD2. Germline V CDR1 and CDR2: MNHNS, SASEGT. The trim removed 3 bases at V and 7 bases at J, leaving 8 bases unmatched. There are 15 residues in the CDR3.